This entry is about one TCR beta chain. Its antigen is unidentified. It was with a sample-barcoded 5' primer and a J-beta primer mix that a second PCR of roughly 7 to 11 cycles was run. TCRdb reprocessed the 5' RACE reads via MiXCR and lists one record per CDR3 protein. The repertoire holds hundreds of thousands of distinct CDR3 sequences, with about 20% as singletons. This specimen comes from a study of blood T cells in healthy people across ages. Study-level findings and limits: Both higher diversity and more naive CD4+ cells marked long-lived donors when set against aged donors.

Whenever a sample was processed, at least 6 million PBMCs were isolated. CDR1 and CDR2 (germline): SEHNR, FQNEAQ (reference sequence). This CDR3 comprises 14 residues. The V end lost 2 bases, the J end lost 3 bases, and 5 bases lay between the germline ends. The genes are TRBV7-9 and TRBJ1-6; the D is unclear. The sequencing sample was made of blood. This TCR was sampled from a man in his sixties or seventies in good health. Here the CDR3 reads CASSLIDYNSPLHF. In nucleotides, the CDR3 is TGTGCCAGCAGCTTAATTGACTATAATTCACCCCTCCACTTT.